This T cell receptor (beta chain) was profiled in a study of T cells after yellow fever vaccination. At the level of the study: The authors prepared low-cell-number fractions using SMART-Seq v4 Ultra Low Input.

Trimming took 4 bases from V and 10 from J, leaving 21 bases between them. Germline CDR1 KGHDR, CDR2 SFDVKD. The CDR3 runs 15 residues. This clonotype was observed at least ten times. The study made its TCR cDNA through 5'RACE template switching. That step introduced a universal primer site along with UMIs. TCRdb recomputed calls from the 5' RACE reads with MiXCR, one row per CDR3 protein. The table lists around 300,000 distinct CDR3 sequences, approximately 4.3% of them singletons, with 19% in the top ten. The source material was PBMCs, sampled 15 days after the yellow fever booster vaccination. V is TRBV24-1 and J is TRBJ2-5, with a tentative D call TRBD2 (6 bases). The receptor's source is a man between 18 and 35 years old who received the YFV17D yellow fever vaccine. In DNA, the CDR3 is TGTGCCACCAGTGAGGAGGGACCAGGAGAAGGCGGCCAGTACTTC. Translated, it gives CATSEEGPGEGGQYF.